Listed here is a single T cell receptor beta chain. This sample was taken from a study of blood T cell repertoires in COVID-19. Measured with immunoSEQ multiplex PCR; TCRdb has only the in-frame clones, and not every one. The sample carries about 150,000 clones, 88% recorded once. This TCR derives from a man aged 50 to 60 who had recovered from COVID-19. Sequenced input: peripheral blood.

The CDR3 DNA follows: TGTGCCAGCGGTAGCGGCAATCAGCCCCAGCATTTT. Its protein product is CASGSGNQPQHF. The rearrangement links TRBV28 to TRBJ1-5; D unresolved. Deletions cut 8 bases from V and 2 bases from J, with 7 bases between. CDR3 length: 12 amino acids. Germline loops: CDR1 MDHEN, CDR2 SYDVKM.